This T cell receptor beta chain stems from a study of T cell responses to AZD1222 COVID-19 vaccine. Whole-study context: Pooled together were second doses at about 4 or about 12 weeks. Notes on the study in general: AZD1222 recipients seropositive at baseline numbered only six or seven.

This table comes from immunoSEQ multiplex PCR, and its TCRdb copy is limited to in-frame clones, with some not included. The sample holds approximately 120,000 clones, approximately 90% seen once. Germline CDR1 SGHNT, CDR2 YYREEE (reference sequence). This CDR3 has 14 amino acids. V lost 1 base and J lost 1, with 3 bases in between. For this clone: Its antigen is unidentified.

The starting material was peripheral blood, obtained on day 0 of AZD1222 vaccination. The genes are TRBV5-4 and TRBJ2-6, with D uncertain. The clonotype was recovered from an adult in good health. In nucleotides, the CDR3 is TGTGCCAGCAGCTTGTGGTCTGGGGCCAACGTCCTGACTTTC. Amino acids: CASSLWSGANVLTF.